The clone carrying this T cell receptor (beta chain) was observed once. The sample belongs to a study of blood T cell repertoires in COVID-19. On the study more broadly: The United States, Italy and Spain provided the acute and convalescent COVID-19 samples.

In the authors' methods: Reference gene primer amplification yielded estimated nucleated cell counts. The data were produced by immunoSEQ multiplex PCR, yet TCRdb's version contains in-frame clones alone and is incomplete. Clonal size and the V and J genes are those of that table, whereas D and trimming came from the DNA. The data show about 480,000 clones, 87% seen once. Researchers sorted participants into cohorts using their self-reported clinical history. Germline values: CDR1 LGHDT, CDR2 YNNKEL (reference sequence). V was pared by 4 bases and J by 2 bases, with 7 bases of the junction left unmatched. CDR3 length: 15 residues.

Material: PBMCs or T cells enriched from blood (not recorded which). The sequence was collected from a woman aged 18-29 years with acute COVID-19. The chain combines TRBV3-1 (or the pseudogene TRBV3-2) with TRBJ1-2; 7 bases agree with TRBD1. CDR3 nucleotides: TGTGCCAGCAGCCTTTTTAAGGGGGCGAACTATGGCTACACCTTC. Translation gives CASSLFKGANYGYTF.